This T cell receptor beta chain is drawn from a study of T cells expressing NK-cell markers. A word on this clonotype: What it binds is unknown.

CDR1 and CDR2 (germline): SGDLS, YYNGEE. The CDR3 consists of 15 residues. TCRdb re-called the 5' RACE reads; every CDR3 protein appears as one record, without DNA. This repertoire includes 130,000 to 150,000 distinct CDR3 sequences. Study-level points and caveats: Specificity for HCMV among expanded NKG2C+ T cell clones was not established. The CD3+CD56-NKG2C+ fraction was also led by these clonotypes in a few donors.

The source material was blood T cells: a sorted CD56 or NKG2C T cell subset, CD4+ or CD8+ T cells, or bulk PBMC T cells (not recorded which). The chain uses TRBV9 and TRBJ2-1; TCRdb returns TRBD2, unconfirmable since there is no DNA. This TCR derives from a man between 18 and 35 years old in good health. This chain's CDR3 is CASSVFGRGREEQFF.